Listed below are T cell receptor beta chains from one sample, sequenced in a study of cytomegalovirus exposure and HLA in healthy donors. Clones were read by immunoSEQ multiplex PCR, and TCRdb kept only the in-frame ones, dropping some. This table has about 120,000 clones, roughly 80% appearing once. The source material was PBMCs. Receptors were obtained from a woman aged 30 to 39 in good health and CMV-seronegative. Both conserved end residues are part of each CDR3. The D gene is left open where the match is weak. Clone size, where shown, is once, few, many, or a class for clones that have expanded.

NA	TRBV12-1	few	TRBJ2-7	15	TGTGCCAGCAGCCATCCGGGACAGGGGGCGAACGAGCAGTACTTC	CASSHPGQGANEQYF
NA	TRBV4-1	NA	TRBJ2-7	12	TGCGCCAGCAGCCAAACAGGGTTCGAGCAGTACTTC	CASSQTGFEQYF
NA	TRBV21-1	NA	TRBJ2-1	16	TGTGCCAGCAGCAATCCTGCGGGGGTAGCGGGGGGCGAGCAGTTCTTC	CASSNPAGVAGGEQFF
NA	TRBV28	NA	TRBJ2-3	14	TGTGCCAGCAGTTCCGACAGTCTCACAGATACGCAGTATTTT	CASSSDSLTDTQYF
NA	TRBV28	NA	TRBJ2-2	15	TGTGCCAGCAGTTTATCCTTGACTCGAACCGGGGAGCTGTTTTTT	CASSLSLTRTGELFF
NA	TRBV6-4	NA	TRBJ2-1	14	TGTGCCAGCAGTGCATCCCGGGATGGGAATGAGCAGTTCTTC	CASSASRDGNEQFF
NA	TRBV6-1	NA	TRBJ1-2	15	TGTGCCAGCAGTGAAGGGACACCCTCTGTCTATGGCTACACCTTC	CASSEGTPSVYGYTF
TRBD1	TRBV6-5	few	TRBJ2-7	13	TGTGCCAGCAGCCCCAGGGGGACCTACGAGCAGTACTTC	CASSPRGTYEQYF
NA	TRBV5-5	NA	TRBJ2-7	14	TGTGCCAGCAGCGAAGGACAGCTTTTATACGAGCAGTACTTC	CASSEGQLLYEQYF
NA	TRBV5-6	NA	TRBJ1-2	14	TGTGCCAGCAGCTTGGATGGGCCCGGGGATGGCTACACCTTC	CASSLDGPGDGYTF
NA	TRBV5-4	NA	TRBJ1-4	16	TGTGCCAGCAGCTTAAGCGGTACCACCTCTAATGAAAAACTGTTTTTT	CASSLSGTTSNEKLFF
NA	TRBV10-3	NA	TRBJ1-2	13	TGTGCCATCAGTGATGCCCAGAACTATGGCTACACCTTC	CAISDAQNYGYTF
TRBD1	TRBV28	few	TRBJ1-2	16	TGTGCCAGCAGCCCTACCGGGACAGGGGGTTCGTATGGCTACACCTTC	CASSPTGTGGSYGYTF
NA	TRBV6-1	NA	TRBJ1-1	14	TGTGCCAGCAGGACTAGGTTGGGGGTCACTGAAGCTTTCTTT	CASRTRLGVTEAFF
NA	TRBV14	NA	TRBJ2-1	12	TGTGCCAGCAGCCAAGTAGGAGGGTTAAGGTTCTTC	CASSQVGGLRFF
NA	TRBV29-1	NA	TRBJ2-7	13	TGCAGCGCTACACCAGGGGCCTCCTACGAGCAGTACTTC	CSATPGASYEQYF
TRBD2	TRBV7-3	NA	TRBJ2-3	14	TGTGCCAGCAGCCTCGGGGAGGGAGTAGATACGCAGTATTTT	CASSLGEGVDTQYF
NA	TRBV9	NA	TRBJ2-2	13	TGTGCCAGCAGCGTAGACATAACCGGGGAGCTGTTTTTT	CASSVDITGELFF
NA	TRBV7-2	NA	TRBJ2-3	14	TGTGCCAGCAGCTTGGGCTTGATCACAGATACGCAGTATTTT	CASSLGLITDTQYF
TRBD2	TRBV28	NA	TRBJ2-4	19	TGTGCCAGCAGTTTATACCCAGCGGGGGGGCCCCCCGCCAGGAACATTCAGTACTTC	CASSLYPAGGPPARNIQYF
NA	TRBV29-1	NA	TRBJ2-5	15	TGCAGCGCCGGAAACCTTAAGGGGGGGCAAGAGACCCAGTACTTC	CSAGNLKGGQETQYF
NA	TRBV9	NA	TRBJ1-2	12	TGTGCCAGCACACGAGCTAACTATGGCTACACCTTC	CASTRANYGYTF
TRBD2	TRBV4-2	NA	TRBJ2-5	18	TGTGCCAGCAGCCAGGGGGGGACTAGCGGGCGGAGGCAAGAGACCCAGTACTTC	CASSQGGTSGRRQETQYF